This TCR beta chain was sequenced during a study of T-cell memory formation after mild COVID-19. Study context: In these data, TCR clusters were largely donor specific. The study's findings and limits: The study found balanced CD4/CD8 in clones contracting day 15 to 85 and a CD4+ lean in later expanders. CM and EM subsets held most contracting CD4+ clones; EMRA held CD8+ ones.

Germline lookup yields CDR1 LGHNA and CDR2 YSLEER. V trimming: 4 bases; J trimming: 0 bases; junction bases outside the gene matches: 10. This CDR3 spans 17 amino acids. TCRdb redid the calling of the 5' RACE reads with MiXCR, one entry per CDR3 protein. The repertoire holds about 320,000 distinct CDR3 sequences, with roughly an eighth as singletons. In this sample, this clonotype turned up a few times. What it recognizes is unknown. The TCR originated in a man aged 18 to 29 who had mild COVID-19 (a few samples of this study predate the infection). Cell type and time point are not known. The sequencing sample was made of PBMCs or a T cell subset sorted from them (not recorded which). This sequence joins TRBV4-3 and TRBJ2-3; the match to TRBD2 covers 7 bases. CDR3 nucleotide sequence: TGCGCCAGCAGCCCAAGCCTGGGCGGGGGAAGCACAGATACGCAGTATTTT. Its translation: CASSPSLGGGSTDTQYF.